Listed here are 6 T cell receptor beta chains from one sample, sequenced in a study of vaccination effects on CD4 cells after COVID-19. Measured with immunoSEQ multiplex PCR; TCRdb has only the in-frame clones, and not every one. This table holds about 30,000 clones, 60% to 80% found once. Their antigen targets remain unknown. Cultured cells yielded isolated CD4+ T cells after 10 days. The material was CD4+ T cells from PBMCs cultured without peptide, obtained before COVID-19 vaccination. The receptors were sampled from a human donor who received a COVID-19 vaccine.

This clone was detected a few times. Distinct nucleotide sequences in the sample also encode this CDR3. The V and J genes are TRBV19 and TRBJ1-2; D gene ambiguous. This CDR3 is built from 14 residues. Between the trimmed V and J ends, which lost 3 bases and 2 bases, there was a span of 10 bases. Per germline, CDR1 LNHDA and CDR2 SQIVND (reference sequence). The DNA for the CDR3 is TGTGCCAGTAGTATCGGGCAGATCAACTATGGCTACACCTTC. Its protein product is CASSIGQINYGYTF.

The chain carries TRBV19 and TRBJ2-5; 7 bases fit TRBD2. The CDR3 spans 14 residues. The germline gives CDR1 LNHDA, CDR2 SQIVND (reference sequence). With 6 bases clipped from V and 4 bases from J, the junction kept 8 bases outside the gene matches. This chain's CDR3 is CASRQTTSPETQYF. The CDR3 DNA is TGTGCCAGTAGACAAACGACTAGCCCAGAGACCCAGTACTTC.

The V gene is TRBV5-1, the J gene TRBJ1-3, with unresolved D. The V end was cut by 0 bases, the J end by 0 bases, with 7 bases between. This CDR3 spans 15 amino acids. CDR1 SGHRS and CDR2 YFSETQ come from the germline V gene. The CDR3 DNA is TGCGCCAGCAGCTTGGAGGCCCCCTCTGGAAACACCATATATTTT. Translating gives CASSLEAPSGNTIYF.

This clone has only a few counts. V is TRBV19 and J is TRBJ1-5, with 7 bases aligning to TRBD1. Germline assignment: CDR1 LNHDA and CDR2 SQIVND (reference sequence). The CDR3 has 15 amino acids. V shed 7 bases, J shed 2 bases, and the junction held 8 bases outside the gene matches. The DNA for the CDR3 is TGTGCCAGTATGATCAGGGGGGACGGCAATCAGCCCCAGCATTTT. Amino acids: CASMIRGDGNQPQHF. Full variable domain (missing parts from reference TRBV19 and TRBJ1-5): DGGITQSPKYLFRKEGQNVTLSCEQNLNHDAMYWYRQDPGQGLRLIYYSQIVNDFQKGDIAEGYSVSREKKESFPLTVTSAQKNPTAFYLCASMIRGDGNQPQHFGDGTRLSIL.

This clone was detected a few times. The V gene is TRBV10-2, the J gene TRBJ2-7; no clear D. Germline lookup yields CDR1 WSHSY and CDR2 SAAADI. This CDR3 is 13 amino acids long. V lost 5 bases to trimming and J lost 3 bases, with 11 bases between them. CDR3 amino acids: CASSWQENYEQYF. CDR3 coding DNA: TGCGCCAGCAGTTGGCAGGAAAACTACGAGCAGTACTTC.

J is TRBJ1-4 and V is TRBV2, with D perhaps matching TRBD1 (5 bases). Trimming took off 5 bases at V and 5 bases at J, with 15 bases between the two ends. This CDR3 has 15 residues. The germline CDR1 and CDR2 sequences are SNHLY and FYNNEI. For the CDR3, the DNA is TGTGCCAGCAGTCCCAGGGTATGGGGAAATGAAAAACTGTTTTTT. Its protein is CASSPRVWGNEKLFF.